The present entry profiles one T cell receptor (beta chain) with its context. Per the germline V gene, CDR1 is SGHAT and CDR2 is FQNNGV. This CDR3 comprises 12 residues. V was shortened by 5 bases and J by 3 bases, with 4 bases between the two germline ends. This record comes from a study of T cell changes during pregnancy in multiple sclerosis. The table came from immunoSEQ multiplex PCR; TCRdb's copy has only in-frame clones and leaves some out. The sample carries under 75,000 clones, approximately 89% recorded once. The clonotype originates from a female donor in good health, enrolled as a control in a pregnancy study. The material sequenced was peripheral blood, taken in the third trimester of pregnancy. The rearrangement uses TRBV11-2 and TRBJ2-2; unclear D gene. For the CDR3, the DNA is TGTGCCAGCAGCCCCTACACCGGGGAGCTGTTTTTT. Amino acid sequence: CASSPYTGELFF. Filled out from reference TRBV11-2 and TRBJ2-2, the complete variable domain reads EAGVAQSPRYKIIEKRQSVAFWCNPISGHATLYWYQQILGQGPKLLIQFQNNGVVDDSQLPKDRFSAERLKGVDSTLKIQPAKLEDSAVYLCASSPYTGELFFGEGSRLTVL.